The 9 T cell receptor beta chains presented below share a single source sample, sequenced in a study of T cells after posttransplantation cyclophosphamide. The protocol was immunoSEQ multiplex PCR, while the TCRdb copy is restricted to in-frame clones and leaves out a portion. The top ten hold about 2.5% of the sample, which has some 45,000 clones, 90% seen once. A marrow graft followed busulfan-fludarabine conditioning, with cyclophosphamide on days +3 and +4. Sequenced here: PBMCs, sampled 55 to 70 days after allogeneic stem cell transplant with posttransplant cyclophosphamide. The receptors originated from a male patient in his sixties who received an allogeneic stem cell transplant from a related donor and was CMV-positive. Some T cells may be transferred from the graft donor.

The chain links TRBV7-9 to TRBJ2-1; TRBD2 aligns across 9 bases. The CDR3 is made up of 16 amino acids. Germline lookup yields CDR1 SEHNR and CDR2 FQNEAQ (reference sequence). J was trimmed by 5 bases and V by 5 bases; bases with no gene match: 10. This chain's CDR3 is CASSQSGTSRDNEQFF. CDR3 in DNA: TGTGCCAGCAGCCAATCGGGGACTAGCCGCGACAATGAGCAGTTCTTC. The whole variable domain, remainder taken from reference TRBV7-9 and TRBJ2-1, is DTGVSQNPRHKITKRGQNVTFRCDPISEHNRLYWYRQTLGQGPEFLTYFQNEAQLEKSRLLSDRFSAERPKGSFSTLEIQRTEQGDSAMYLCASSQSGTSRDNEQFFGPGTRLTVL.

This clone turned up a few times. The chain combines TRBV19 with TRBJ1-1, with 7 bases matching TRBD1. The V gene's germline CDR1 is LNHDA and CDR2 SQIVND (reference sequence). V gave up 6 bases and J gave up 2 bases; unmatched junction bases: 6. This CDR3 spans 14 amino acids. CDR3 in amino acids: CASRTGTVNTEAFF. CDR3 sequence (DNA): TGTGCCAGTAGAACCGGGACAGTAAACACTGAAGCTTTCTTT. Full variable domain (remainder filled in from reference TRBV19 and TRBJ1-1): DGGITQSPKYLFRKEGQNVTLSCEQNLNHDAMYWYRQDPGQGLRLIYYSQIVNDFQKGDIAEGYSVSREKKESFPLTVTSAQKNPTAFYLCASRTGTVNTEAFFGQGTRLTVV.

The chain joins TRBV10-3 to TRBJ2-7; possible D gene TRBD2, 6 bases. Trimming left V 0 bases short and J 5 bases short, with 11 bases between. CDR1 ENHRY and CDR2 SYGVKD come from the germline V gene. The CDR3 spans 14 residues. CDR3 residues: CAISESLALHEQYV. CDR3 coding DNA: TGTGCCATCAGTGAGTCACTAGCTCTCCACGAGCAGTACGTC.

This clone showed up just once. The CDR3 DNA sequence: TGCGCCAGCAGCCAAGATACAGGGGGATATCAGCCCCAGCATTTT. Encoded protein: CASSQDTGGYQPQHF. The rearrangement joins TRBV4-1 to TRBJ1-5; 8 bases map to TRBD1. V lost 0 bases and J lost 5; bases outside the gene matches: 3. Per germline, CDR1 MGHRA and CDR2 YSYEKL. There are 15 residues in the CDR3.

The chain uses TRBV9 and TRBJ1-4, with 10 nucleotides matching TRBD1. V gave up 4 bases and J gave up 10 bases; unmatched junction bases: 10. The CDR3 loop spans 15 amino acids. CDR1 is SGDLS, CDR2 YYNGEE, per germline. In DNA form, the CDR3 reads TGTGCCAGCAGCTACGGAGGAGGACAGGGGGGAAAACTGTTTTTT. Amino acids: CASSYGGGQGGKLFF.

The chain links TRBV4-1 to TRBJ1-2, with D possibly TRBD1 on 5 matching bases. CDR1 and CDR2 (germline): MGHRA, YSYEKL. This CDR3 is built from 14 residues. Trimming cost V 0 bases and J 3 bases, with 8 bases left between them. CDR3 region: CASSQDRADYGYTF. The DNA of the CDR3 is TGCGCCAGCAGCCAAGACAGGGCGGACTATGGCTACACCTTC.

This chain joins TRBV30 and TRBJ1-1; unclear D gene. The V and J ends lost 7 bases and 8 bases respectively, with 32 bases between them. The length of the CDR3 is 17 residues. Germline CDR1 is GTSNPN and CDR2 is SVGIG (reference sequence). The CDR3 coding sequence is TGTGCCTCGACGCCCGGATATGGGGAGACACACCCCACCGAAGCTTTCTTT. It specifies CASTPGYGETHPTEAFF.

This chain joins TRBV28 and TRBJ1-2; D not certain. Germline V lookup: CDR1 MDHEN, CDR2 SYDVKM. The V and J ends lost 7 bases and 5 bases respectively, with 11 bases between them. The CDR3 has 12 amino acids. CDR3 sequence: CASTVTEYGYTF. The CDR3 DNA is TGTGCCAGCACCGTAACAGAGTATGGCTACACCTTC.

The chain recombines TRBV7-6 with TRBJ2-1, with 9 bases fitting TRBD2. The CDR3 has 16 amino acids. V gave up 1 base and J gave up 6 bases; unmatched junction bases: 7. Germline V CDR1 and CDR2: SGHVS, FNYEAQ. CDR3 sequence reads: CASSLDAAGGPNEQFF. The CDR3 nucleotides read TGTGCCAGCAGCTTAGACGCAGCGGGGGGCCCCAATGAGCAGTTCTTC.